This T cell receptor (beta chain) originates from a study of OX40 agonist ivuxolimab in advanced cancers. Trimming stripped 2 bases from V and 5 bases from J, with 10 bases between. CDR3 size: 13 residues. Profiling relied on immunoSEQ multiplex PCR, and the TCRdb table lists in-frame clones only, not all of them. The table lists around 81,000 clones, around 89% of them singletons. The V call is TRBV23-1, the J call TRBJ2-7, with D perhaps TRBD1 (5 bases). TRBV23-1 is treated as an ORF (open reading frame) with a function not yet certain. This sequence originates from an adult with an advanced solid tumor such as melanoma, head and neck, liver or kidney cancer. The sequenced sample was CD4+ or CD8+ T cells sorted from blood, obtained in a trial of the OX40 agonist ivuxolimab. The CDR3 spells CASSQRGLHEQYF. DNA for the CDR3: TGCGCCAGCAGTCAAAGGGGTCTCCACGAGCAGTACTTC.